Below, 5 T cell receptor beta chains from the same sample are listed, as sequenced in a study of blood T cell repertoires in COVID-19. The repertoire was sequenced with immunoSEQ multiplex PCR; TCRdb's copy has only in-frame clones and lacks some. The sample includes approximately 300,000 clones, roughly 90% of them seen just once. The sample taken for sequencing was peripheral blood. The receptors here all came from a woman aged 25-40 years with COVID-19, enrolled during active disease.

This clone appeared once. Other DNA sequences of this sample code for an identical CDR3. The genes are TRBV9 and TRBJ2-3; 10 nucleotides agree with TRBD2. The CDR3 totals 16 residues. The germline gives CDR1 SGDLS, CDR2 YYNGEE. V lost 0 bases and J lost 2; bases outside the gene matches: 3. The CDR3 reads CASSVGLAGATDTQYF. CDR3 coding DNA: TGTGCCAGCAGCGTAGGGCTAGCGGGAGCCACAGATACGCAGTATTTT.

The chain has TRBV5-6 and TRBJ2-7; D is undetermined. The germline CDR1 and CDR2 sequences are SGHDT and YYEEEE. Trimming left V 0 bases short and J 6 bases short, with 10 bases between. This CDR3 has 13 residues. CDR3 loop: CASSLARGSEQYF. The CDR3 DNA follows: TGTGCCAGCAGCTTGGCGCGAGGATCCGAGCAGTACTTC.

The chain joins TRBV5-4 to TRBJ1-1, with D perhaps matching TRBD1 (5 bases). V was clipped by 3 bases and J by 5 bases, with 14 bases between them. The CDR3 extends over 14 amino acids. The V gene's germline CDR1 is SGHNT and CDR2 YYREEE (reference sequence). This chain's CDR3 is CASSSGLGRTEAFF. The CDR3 nucleotides read TGTGCCAGCAGCTCGGGACTCGGGAGGACTGAAGCTTTCTTT.

The gene calls are TRBV7-9 and TRBJ2-7; 14 bases are shared with TRBD2. The CDR3 has 16 amino acids. V dropped 3 bases and J dropped 4; count of bases not matched to a gene: 5. The germline CDR1 and CDR2 sequences are SEHNR and FQNEAQ (reference sequence). CDR3 loop: CASSLGTSGSKYEQYF. In nucleotides, the CDR3 is TGTGCCAGCAGCTTGGGGACTAGCGGGAGCAAGTACGAGCAGTACTTC.

The chain combines TRBV30 with TRBJ2-7; the D is unclear. Per germline, CDR1 GTSNPN and CDR2 SVGIG (reference sequence). The CDR3 consists of 14 residues. The V and J ends lost 2 bases and 2 bases respectively, with 13 bases between them. CDR3 protein: CAWSRGFGPYEQYF. The DNA of the CDR3 is TGTGCCTGGAGTAGAGGTTTTGGCCCCTACGAGCAGTACTTC.